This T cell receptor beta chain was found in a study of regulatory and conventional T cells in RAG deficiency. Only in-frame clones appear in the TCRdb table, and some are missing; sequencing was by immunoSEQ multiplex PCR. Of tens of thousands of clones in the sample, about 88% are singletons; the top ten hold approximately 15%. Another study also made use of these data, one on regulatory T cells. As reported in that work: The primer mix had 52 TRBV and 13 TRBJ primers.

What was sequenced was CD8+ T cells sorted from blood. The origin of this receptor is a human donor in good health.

The DNA for the CDR3 is TGTGCCAGCAGTGAAATCGAGGGGCCTAATGAAAAACTGTTTTTT. Translated, it gives CASSEIEGPNEKLFF. V is TRBV6-1 and J is TRBJ1-4, with a tentative D call TRBD1 (5 bases). There are 15 residues in the CDR3. Germline V gives CDR1 MNHNS, CDR2 SASEGT. V was clipped by 2 bases and J by 3 bases, with 10 bases between them.